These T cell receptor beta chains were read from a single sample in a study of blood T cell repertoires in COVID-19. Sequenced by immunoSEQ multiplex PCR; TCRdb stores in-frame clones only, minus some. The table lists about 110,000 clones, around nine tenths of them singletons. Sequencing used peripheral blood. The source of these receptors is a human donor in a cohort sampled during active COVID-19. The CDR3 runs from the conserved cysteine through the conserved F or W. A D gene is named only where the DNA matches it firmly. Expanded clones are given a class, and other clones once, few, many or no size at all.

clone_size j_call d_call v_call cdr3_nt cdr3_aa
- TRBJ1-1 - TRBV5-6 TGTGCCAGCAGCTTGGTGGGCAGGGCCACTGAAGCTTTCTTT CASSLVGRATEAFF
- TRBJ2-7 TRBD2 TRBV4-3 TGCGCCAGCAGCCAAGAACTCCCCGGGACTAGCGGGAGATTCAGGCGTTACGAGCAGTACTTC CASSQELPGTSGRFRRYEQYF
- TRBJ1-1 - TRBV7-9 TGTGCCAGCAGCTTCGCGACAGGATTGGGGACTGAAGCTTTCTTT CASSFATGLGTEAFF
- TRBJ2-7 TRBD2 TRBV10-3 TGTGCCATCAGCCCCGGGACTAGCTCCTACGAGCAGTACTTC CAISPGTSSYEQYF
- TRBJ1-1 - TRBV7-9 TGTGCCAGCAGCCTCACTACAGGGTCGAACACTGAAGCTTTCTTT CASSLTTGSNTEAFF
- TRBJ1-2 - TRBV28 TGTGCCAGCAGCCCTATGGGGGTGGACAGACACGACTATGGCTACACCTTC CASSPMGVDRHDYGYTF
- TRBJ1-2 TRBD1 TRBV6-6 TGTGCCAGCAGGATCGGACAGGGAACATATGGCTACACCTTC CASRIGQGTYGYTF
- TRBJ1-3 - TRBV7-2 TGTGCCAGCAGCTTAGTGGCGGGCTCTGGAAACACCATATATTTT CASSLVAGSGNTIYF
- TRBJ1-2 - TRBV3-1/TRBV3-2 TGTGCCAGCAGTCGGGAGACTATTAACTATGGCTACACCTTC CASSRETINYGYTF
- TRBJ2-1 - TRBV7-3 TGTGCCAGCAGCCCCGGTGAGAGCAATGAGCAGTTCTTC CASSPGESNEQFF
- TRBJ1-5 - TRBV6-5 TGTGCCAGCAGTTCGGGGAATCAGCCCCAGCATTTT CASSSGNQPQHF
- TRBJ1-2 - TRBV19 TGTGCCTCCTACAGGGCCACAGCTAACTATGGCTACACCTTC CASYRATANYGYTF
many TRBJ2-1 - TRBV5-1 TGCGCCAGCAGCTCCACGGATGAGCAGTTCTTC CASSSTDEQFF
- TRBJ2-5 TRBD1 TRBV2 TGTGCCTTACTGAAACAAGACAGGGAAGAGACCCAGTACTTC CALLKQDREETQYF
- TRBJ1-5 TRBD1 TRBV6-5 TGTGCCAGCAGTCGACAGGGGTCCGGCAATCAGCCCCAGCATTTT CASSRQGSGNQPQHF
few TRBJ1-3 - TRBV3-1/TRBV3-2 TGTGCCAGCAGCCTTTCAGGGTCTGGAAACACCATATATTTT CASSLSGSGNTIYF